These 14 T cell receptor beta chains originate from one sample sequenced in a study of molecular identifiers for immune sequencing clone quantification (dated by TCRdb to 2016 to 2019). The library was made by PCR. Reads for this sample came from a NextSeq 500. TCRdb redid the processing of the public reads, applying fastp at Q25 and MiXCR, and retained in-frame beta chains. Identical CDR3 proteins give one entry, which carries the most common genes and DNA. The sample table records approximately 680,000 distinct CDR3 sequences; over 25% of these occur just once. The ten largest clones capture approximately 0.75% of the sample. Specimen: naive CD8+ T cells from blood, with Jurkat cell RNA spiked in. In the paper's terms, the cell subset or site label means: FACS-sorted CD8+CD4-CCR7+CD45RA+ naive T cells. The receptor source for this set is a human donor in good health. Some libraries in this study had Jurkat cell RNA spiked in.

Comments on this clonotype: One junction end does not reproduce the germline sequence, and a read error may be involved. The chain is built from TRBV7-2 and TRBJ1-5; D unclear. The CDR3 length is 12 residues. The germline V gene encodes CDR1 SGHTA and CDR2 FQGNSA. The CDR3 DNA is TGTGCCCGCAGCTTAGGGTTCCAGCCCCAGCATTTT. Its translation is CARSLGFQPQHF.

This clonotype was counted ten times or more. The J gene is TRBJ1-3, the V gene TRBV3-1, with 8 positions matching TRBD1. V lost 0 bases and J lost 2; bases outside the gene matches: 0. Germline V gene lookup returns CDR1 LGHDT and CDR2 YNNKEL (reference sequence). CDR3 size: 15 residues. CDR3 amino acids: CASSQEDRAGNTIYF. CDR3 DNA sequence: TGTGCCAGCAGCCAAGAGGACAGGGCTGGAAACACCATATATTTT. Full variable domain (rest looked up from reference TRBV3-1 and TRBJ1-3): DTAVSQTPKYLVTQMGNDKSIKCEQNLGHDTMYWYKQDSKKFLKIMFSYNNKELIINETVPNRFSPKSPDKAHLNLHINSLELGDSAVYFCASSQEDRAGNTIYFGEGSWLTVV.

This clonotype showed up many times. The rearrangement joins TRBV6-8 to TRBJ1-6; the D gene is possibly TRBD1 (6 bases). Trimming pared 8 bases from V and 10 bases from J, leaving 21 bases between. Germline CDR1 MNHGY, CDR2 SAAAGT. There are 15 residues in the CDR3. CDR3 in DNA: TGTGCCAGCCCTACGTTCAGGGGTTCGGAGTCACCCCTCCACTTT. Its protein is CASPTFRGSESPLHF.

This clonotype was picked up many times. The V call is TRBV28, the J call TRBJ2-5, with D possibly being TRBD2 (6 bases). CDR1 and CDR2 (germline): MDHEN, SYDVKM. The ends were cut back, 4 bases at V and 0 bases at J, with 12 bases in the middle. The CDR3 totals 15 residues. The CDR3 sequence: CASSSSRDYQETQYF. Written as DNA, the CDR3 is TGTGCCAGCAGTTCCTCCCGGGACTACCAAGAGACCCAGTACTTC.

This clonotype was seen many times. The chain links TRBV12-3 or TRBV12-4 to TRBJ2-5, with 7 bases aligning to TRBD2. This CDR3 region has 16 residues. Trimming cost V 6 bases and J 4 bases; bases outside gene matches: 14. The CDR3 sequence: CASSSLGNAGVETQYF. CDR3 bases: TGTGCCAGCAGCTCCCTCGGCAACGCGGGGGTAGAGACCCAGTACTTC.

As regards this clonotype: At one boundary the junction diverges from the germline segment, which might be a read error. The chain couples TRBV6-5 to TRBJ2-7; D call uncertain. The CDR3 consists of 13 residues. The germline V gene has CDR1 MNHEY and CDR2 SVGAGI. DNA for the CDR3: TGTGCCGGCAGTCGGTCGGGTTTCTACGAGCAGTACTTC. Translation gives CAGSRSGFYEQYF.

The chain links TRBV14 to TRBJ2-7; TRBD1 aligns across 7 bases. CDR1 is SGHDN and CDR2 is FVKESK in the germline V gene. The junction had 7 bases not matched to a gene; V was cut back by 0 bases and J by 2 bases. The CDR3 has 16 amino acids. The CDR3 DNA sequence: TGTGCCAGCAGCCAAGAGATAGGGACAGTGACCTACGAGCAGTACTTC. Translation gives CASSQEIGTVTYEQYF. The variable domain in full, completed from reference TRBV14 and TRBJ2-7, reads EAGVTQFPSHSVIEKGQTVTLRCDPISGHDNLYWYRRVMGKEIKFLLHFVKESKQDESGMPNNRFLAERTGGTYSTLKVQPAELEDSGVYFCASSQEIGTVTYEQYFGPGTRLTVT.

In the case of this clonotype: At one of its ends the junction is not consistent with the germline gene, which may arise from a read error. In DNA form, the CDR3 reads TGTGCCAGCAGCTTAGGATGGGACTACGAGCAGAACTTC. It yields the protein CASSLGWDYEQNF. The chain recombines TRBV6-2 or TRBV6-3 with TRBJ2-7; 7 bases are a match to TRBD2. The CDR3 extends over 13 amino acids. Germline CDR1 MNHEY, CDR2 SVGEGT.

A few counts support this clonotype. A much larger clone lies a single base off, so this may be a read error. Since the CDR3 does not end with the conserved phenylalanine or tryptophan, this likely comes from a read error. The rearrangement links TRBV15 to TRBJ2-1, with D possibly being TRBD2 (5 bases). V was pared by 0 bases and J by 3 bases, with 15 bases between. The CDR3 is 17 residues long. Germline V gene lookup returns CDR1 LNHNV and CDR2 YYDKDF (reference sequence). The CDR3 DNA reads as TGTGCCACCAGCAGAGATCGGGCACCGCGGGTCTACAATGAGCAGTTCTCC. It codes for CATSRDRAPRVYNEQFS.

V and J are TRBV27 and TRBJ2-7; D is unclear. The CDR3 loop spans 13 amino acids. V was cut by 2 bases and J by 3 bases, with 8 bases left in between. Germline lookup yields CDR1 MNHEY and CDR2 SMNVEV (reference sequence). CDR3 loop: CASSLALHYEQYF. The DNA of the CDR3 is TGTGCCAGCAGTTTAGCCCTTCACTACGAGCAGTACTTC.

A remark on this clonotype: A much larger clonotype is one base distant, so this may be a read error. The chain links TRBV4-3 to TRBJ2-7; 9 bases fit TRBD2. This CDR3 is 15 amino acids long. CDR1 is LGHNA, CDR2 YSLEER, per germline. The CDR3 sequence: CASSQRGLAGYGQYF. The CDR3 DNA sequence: TGCGCCAGCAGCCAAAGGGGGCTAGCGGGGTACGGGCAGTACTTC.

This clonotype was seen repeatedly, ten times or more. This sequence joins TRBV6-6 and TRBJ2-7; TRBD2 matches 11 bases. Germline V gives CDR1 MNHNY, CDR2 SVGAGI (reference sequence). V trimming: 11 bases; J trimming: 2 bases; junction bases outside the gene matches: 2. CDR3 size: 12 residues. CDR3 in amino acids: CAVGLAAYEQYF. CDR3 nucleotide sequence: TGTGCCGTGGGACTAGCGGCCTACGAGCAGTACTTC.

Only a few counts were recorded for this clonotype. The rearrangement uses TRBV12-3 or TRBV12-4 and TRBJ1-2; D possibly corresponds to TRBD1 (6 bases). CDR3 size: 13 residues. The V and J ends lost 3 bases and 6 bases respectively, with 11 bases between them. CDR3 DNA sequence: TGTGCCAGCAGTTTGGGGGGCTGGAATGGCTACACCTTC. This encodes CASSLGGWNGYTF.

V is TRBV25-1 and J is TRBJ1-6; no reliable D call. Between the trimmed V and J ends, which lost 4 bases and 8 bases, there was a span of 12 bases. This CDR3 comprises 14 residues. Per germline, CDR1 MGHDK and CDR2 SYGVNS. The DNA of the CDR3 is TGTGCCAGCAGTGGACCGACGGTGGATTCACCCCTCCACTTT. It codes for CASSGPTVDSPLHF. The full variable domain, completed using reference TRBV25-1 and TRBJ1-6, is EADIYQTPRYLVIGTGKKITLECSQTMGHDKMYWYQQDPGMELHLIHYSYGVNSTEKGDLSSESTVSRIRTEHFPLTLESARPSHTSQYLCASSGPTVDSPLHFGNGTRLTVT.